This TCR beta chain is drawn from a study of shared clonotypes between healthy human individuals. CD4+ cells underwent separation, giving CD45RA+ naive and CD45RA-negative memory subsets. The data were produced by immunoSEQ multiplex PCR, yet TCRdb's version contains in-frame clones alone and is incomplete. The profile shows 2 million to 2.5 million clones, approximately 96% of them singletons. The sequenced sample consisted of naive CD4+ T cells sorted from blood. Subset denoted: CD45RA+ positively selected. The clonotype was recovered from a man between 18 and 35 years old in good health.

The CDR3 DNA reads TGTGCCAGCAGCCAAGATTCAGGGTCTGGAAACACCATATATTTT. It specifies CASSQDSGSGNTIYF. The V and J genes are TRBV4-2 and TRBJ1-3; TRBD1 is a possible D gene (5 bases). Deletions cut 0 bases from V and 1 base from J, with 7 bases between. This CDR3 region has 15 residues. CDR1 and CDR2 from the germline V gene are LGHNA and YNFKEQ.